This T cell receptor beta chain came from a study of shared clonotypes between healthy human individuals. Study conclusions and caveats: Some clonotypes were shared by all four sorted-subset donors, while others were not shared. The non-shared ones had lower generation probabilities than the shared ones. Memory subsets had estimated richness that was generally smaller than that of naive subsets.

Terminally differentiated effector memory CD45RA+ cells were left out of the naive CD8 fraction, which was CD45RO-negative and positively selected for CCR7. V lost 0 bases and J lost 8; bases outside the gene matches: 3. Germline values: CDR1 SGHRS, CDR2 YFSETQ. CDR3 length equals 13 residues. Researchers divided each subset's genomic DNA evenly across several immunoSEQ plates. Produced via immunoSEQ multiplex PCR; TCRdb's table is partial and in-frame only. The sample lists about 2 million clones; about 95% were seen once. A remark on this clone: Its antigen is as yet unknown.

The chain recombines TRBV5-1 with TRBJ1-1; 8 bases align to TRBD1. Material: naive CD8+ T cells sorted from blood. This receptor was taken from a young man in good health. CDR3 bases: TGCGCCAGCAGCTTGGTAAGGGACAGGGAAGCTTTCTTT. Translating it yields CASSLVRDREAFF.